Listed below are T cell receptor beta chains from one sample, sequenced in a study of shared clonotypes between healthy human individuals. Libraries were prepared by immunoSEQ multiplex PCR; TCRdb keeps only in-frame clonotypes and omits some of them. The sample has fewer than 600,000 clones, 75% to 85% seen once. Sequencing was carried out using PBMCs. Every receptor here comes from a middle-aged woman in good health. Some clones in this sample may be carry-over from other donors' samples. Each CDR3 is given with its conserved first and last residue. The D gene is left open where the match is weak. The size field is filled for only some rows; it gives once, few, many or a size class.

d_gene	j_gene	abundance	v_gene	CDR3nt	CDR3aa
TRBD2	TRBJ2-1	NA	TRBV29-1	TGCAGCGTGGGGACTAGCGGGTACCACAATGAGCAGTTCTTC	CSVGTSGYHNEQFF
NA	TRBJ1-1	few	TRBV28	TGTGCCAGCAGTGGGCCGGGGGGAAACACTGAAGCTTTCTTT	CASSGPGGNTEAFF
NA	TRBJ1-5	few	TRBV7-3	TGTGCCAGCAGCTTGGCTAAAGGGCCCCAGCATTTT	CASSLAKGPQHF
TRBD2	TRBJ2-3	NA	TRBV25-1	TGTGCCAGCACCGGGACTAGCGGGAGGGCCCGCACAGATACGCAGTATTTT	CASTGTSGRARTDTQYF
TRBD2	TRBJ2-1	NA	TRBV7-2	TGTGCCAGCAGCTACAAAGCGGGAGGCTTTTACAATGAGCAGTTCTTC	CASSYKAGGFYNEQFF
NA	TRBJ1-1	few	TRBV29-1	TGCAGCGTTGGAGGGAGGTTAGACACTGAAGCTTTCTTT	CSVGGRLDTEAFF
NA	TRBJ2-5	once	TRBV27	TGTGCCGCGGGCTGGCAGACCCAGTACTTC	CAAGWQTQYF
NA	TRBJ1-2	NA	TRBV20-1	TGCAGTGCTACTGGACCCGATGGCTACACCTTC	CSATGPDGYTF
NA	TRBJ1-2	NA	TRBV5-1	TGCGCCAGCAGCTTGGTGGGGGATGGAGGCTACACCTTC	CASSLVGDGGYTF
NA	TRBJ1-5	few	TRBV11-2	TGTGCCAGCAGCTTAGGGCACGTGGGGGTCCAGCCCCAGCATTTT	CASSLGHVGVQPQHF
NA	TRBJ2-5	NA	TRBV2	TGTGCCAGCCTCCGAGGAGAGACCCAGTACTTC	CASLRGETQYF
NA	TRBJ1-4	NA	TRBV18	TGTGCCAGCTCACCCGGGTTGGATGAAAAACTGTTTTTT	CASSPGLDEKLFF
NA	TRBJ2-5	NA	TRBV27	TGTGCCAGCAGTTTAACGGTAGCGGAGGGGGGGGAGACCCAGTACTTC	CASSLTVAEGGETQYF
NA	TRBJ2-3	NA	TRBV7-3	TGTGCCAGCAGCCCAACGCCGCAGGGTGCTACGCAGTATTTT	CASSPTPQGATQYF
TRBD1	TRBJ1-4	NA	TRBV4-2	TGTGCCAGCAGCCAAGCAGGGGGAGGGGCAACTAATGAAAAACTGTTTTTT	CASSQAGGGATNEKLFF
NA	TRBJ2-3	NA	TRBV6-5	TGTGCCAGCAGTTACGTGGGTAGCGTAAACACAGATACGCAGTATTTT	CASSYVGSVNTDTQYF
NA	TRBJ2-7	NA	TRBV7-9	TGTGCCAGCAGCGAGAGGCAAAAATACGAGCAGTACTTC	CASSERQKYEQYF
NA	TRBJ2-2	NA	TRBV9	TGTGCCAGCGCCCCTCTAGCAGAGAACACCGGGGAGCTGTTTTTT	CASAPLAENTGELFF
NA	TRBJ2-7	few	TRBV7-9	TGTGCCAGCAGCTGGTACCCCACAGGGTTCGAGCAGTACTTC	CASSWYPTGFEQYF
TRBD1	TRBJ1-2	few	TRBV7-9	TGTGCCAGCAGCTGGGACAGCTATGGCTACACCTTC	CASSWDSYGYTF
TRBD2	TRBJ2-3	NA	TRBV5-8	TGTGCCAGCAGCCGGGGGACTAGCGGGAGCGGTGGTGATACGCAGTATTTT	CASSRGTSGSGGDTQYF
TRBD1	TRBJ2-7	few	TRBV6-5	TGTGCCAGCAGTTACTCGGGACAGGGTGGGTCCTACGAGCAGTACTTC	CASSYSGQGGSYEQYF
NA	TRBJ2-7	NA	TRBV18	TGTGCCAGCTCACCACGAGCGGGCGAGCCCACCTACGAGCAGTACTTC	CASSPRAGEPTYEQYF
NA	TRBJ1-5	NA	TRBV6-1	TGTGCCAGCAGTTTAGGCGGCGTGGGGGATCAGCCCCAGCATTTT	CASSLGGVGDQPQHF
NA	TRBJ1-1	NA	TRBV5-1	TGCGCCAGCACAGACACCTTGAACACTGAAGCTTTCTTT	CASTDTLNTEAFF
TRBD1	TRBJ2-3	NA	TRBV5-4	TGTGCCAGCAGCCTACAGGGGGCGAGCACAGATACGCAGTATTTT	CASSLQGASTDTQYF
NA	TRBJ2-3	once	TRBV5-1	TGCGCCAGCAGCTACGGGGCCCTAGGGGGGGGCACAGATACGCAGTATTTT	CASSYGALGGGTDTQYF
NA	TRBJ1-2	NA	TRBV4-1	TGCGCCAGCAGCCAAGGGTACGGCAATATTAACTATGGCTACACCTTC	CASSQGYGNINYGYTF
TRBD1	TRBJ2-5	few	TRBV18	TGTGCCAGCTCACCAGGGACAGAAGAGACCCAGTACTTC	CASSPGTEETQYF
NA	TRBJ1-2	many	TRBV7-2	TGTGCCAGCAGCTTAGACGGAGATTATGGCTACACCTTC	CASSLDGDYGYTF
NA	TRBJ2-7	NA	TRBV1	TGCACCAGCAGCCAAGCTTCCCATACTAGCGGGAGGGGATTCTACGAGCAGTACTTC	CTSSQASHTSGRGFYEQYF
TRBD1	TRBJ2-7	NA	TRBV11-2	TGTGCCAGCAGAAAATTACGCGGCCGGACAGGGCACGAGCAGTACTTC	CASRKLRGRTGHEQYF
TRBD2	TRBJ2-1	few	TRBV25-1	TGTGCCAGCAGTGGGACTAGCGGGAGCCAATCCTACAATGAGCAGTTCTTC	CASSGTSGSQSYNEQFF
NA	TRBJ1-2	NA	TRBV30	TGTGCCTGGAGTGTATCCGGGCTGACGGGCTACACCTTC	CAWSVSGLTGYTF
TRBD1	TRBJ2-7	NA	TRBV5-1	TGCGCCAGCAGCTTGGCGGGACAGTTCTACGAGCAGTACTTC	CASSLAGQFYEQYF
NA	TRBJ2-7	NA	TRBV19	TGTGCCAGTAGTATCCCGGGACTTTCCTACGAGCAGTACTTC	CASSIPGLSYEQYF
NA	TRBJ1-2	few	TRBV5-4	TGTGCCAGCAGCTTGGTCGTGGGAGCTAACTATGGCTACACCTTC	CASSLVVGANYGYTF
NA	TRBJ1-1	NA	TRBV9	TGTGCCAGCAGCCTAGCCGGACAGTTGAACACTGAAGCTTTCTTT	CASSLAGQLNTEAFF
TRBD2	TRBJ2-5	few	TRBV10-3	TGTGCCATCAGTGGCCTCCTAGCGGGACAAGAGACCCAGTACTTC	CAISGLLAGQETQYF
NA	TRBJ2-5	NA	TRBV7-2	TGTGCCAGCAGCTTATTCAGGGCCCAAGAGACCCAGTACTTC	CASSLFRAQETQYF
NA	TRBJ1-4	few	TRBV7-2	TGTGCCAGCACCTTGGCGCGGGTGGAGAATGAAAAACTGTTTTTT	CASTLARVENEKLFF
TRBD2	TRBJ2-5	NA	TRBV18	TGTGCCAGCTCACCCGGGACTAGAGAGACCCAGTACTTC	CASSPGTRETQYF
NA	TRBJ1-1	NA	TRBV6-5	TGTGCCAGCAGTTACTCCGGACACCTAAACACTGAAGCTTTCTTT	CASSYSGHLNTEAFF
NA	TRBJ2-3	NA	TRBV28	TGTGCCAGCAGTTCCTTTTTCGGGGCCCACACAGATACGCAGTATTTT	CASSSFFGAHTDTQYF
NA	TRBJ1-2	NA	TRBV29-1	TGCAGCGTTGGCTGGGATGGCTACACCTTC	CSVGWDGYTF
NA	TRBJ1-1	NA	TRBV28	TGTGCCAGCAGTTATGTGGGGCGTGAAGCTTTCTTT	CASSYVGREAFF
TRBD2	TRBJ2-7	NA	TRBV7-2	TGTGCCAGCAGCTTGCGACTAGCGGGAGACGGAGAGCAGTACTTC	CASSLRLAGDGEQYF